This paragraph reports one T cell receptor (beta chain). Its antigen has not been determined. No base-level quality is on record; no much larger clone is a single base apart. TCRbeta CDR3 regions were amplified from genomic DNA by means of the immunoSEQ Assay, a bias-controlled multiplex PCR. Turning to the authors' computational methods: Within the assay, amplification of reference gene primers was used to estimate how many nucleated cells each sample contained. To quantify the absolute abundance of each unique TCRbeta CDR3 rearrangement, sequence reads were collapsed and filtered. For each sample, productive Simpson clonality was calculated as the square root of Simpson's diversity index across productive rearrangements. TCRdb took over this immuneACCESS table, retaining in-frame rearrangements with V and J assigned. Such tables are incomplete; in checked studies, under half of the missing clones stem from an unresolved V gene, and the remainder is unexplained. D and trimming were read from the DNA, whereas the V and J calls and clone size are those reported in that table. Recorded for this sample are around 340,000 clones; around nine tenths of them occurred a single time. Approximately 4.1% of the sample belongs to the ten largest clones.

In Seattle, one collaborating source enrolled patients while the infection was active and tracked those patients longitudinally over the course of disease. The collaborating institutions used their own protocols to collect whole blood in K2EDTA tubes. For TCRbeta analysis, collaborator samples were shipped as frozen whole blood, as isolated PBMCs, or as DNA extracted from either sample type. This specimen belongs to a study of blood T cell repertoires in COVID-19 (dated by TCRdb to 2019 to 2021). Notes on the research overall: Samples covering the acute and convalescent phases of COVID-19 were provided by collaborators in the United States, Italy and Spain. The prospective study material was composed of cDNA or gDNA derived from T cells, B-cell-depleted T cells, or PBMCs. The dataset comprised deeply sampled blood TCRbeta repertoires from subjects exposed to, actively infected with, or recovered from COVID-19. A freely available public database, intended as a resource for researchers studying the immune response to SARS-CoV-2, is where the repertoires were released. Samples came from the ongoing ImmuneRACE study (first 160 participants) plus 1,254 subjects from 6 global collaborators. The sample metadata nearly always contained a de-identified subject ID, COVID-19 status, age in years and sex. Where available, HLA class I and class II types were taken from metadata supplied by the sample provider and were not determined by assay-based typing. Points the paper makes about the study in general: How much clinical and demographic metadata was included differed by source and by participant, and the metadata was provided uncurated.

Looking up the germline V gene yields CDR1 SGHRS and CDR2 YFSETQ. From cysteine to phenylalanine, the CDR3 is 15 amino acids long. The DNA shown is the 45-base CDR3, in frame from base 1. V loses 4 bases of germline sequence and J loses 0 bases, and the interval between the two ends is 10 bases. Sequenced: peripheral blood. This chain joins TRBV5-1 to TRBJ1-4; the D gene identity is not certain. This sequence was found in an older woman with COVID-19, enrolled during active disease. CDR3 protein: CASSPTAATNEKLFF. The sequenced DNA: TGCGCCAGCAGCCCTACAGCTGCAACTAATGAAAAACTGTTTTTT.